These 30 T cell receptor beta chains originate from one sample sequenced in a study of cytomegalovirus exposure and HLA in healthy donors. The primer mix had 60 Vbeta and 13 Jbeta primers. The assay was immunoSEQ multiplex PCR, and TCRdb's table has in-frame clones only and misses some. The repertoire holds some 90,000 clones, with around 79% as singletons. The specimen was PBMCs. The receptors stem from a female donor in good health and CMV-seropositive.

The chain combines TRBV18 with TRBJ2-3; D unclear. The V gene lost 3 bases and the J gene lost 0 bases, with 7 bases spanning the gap. The CDR3 contains 14 residues. The V gene's germline CDR1 is KGHSH and CDR2 LQKENI. The CDR3 nucleotides read TGTGCCAGCTCACCCCCAGAAAGCACAGATACGCAGTATTTT. This sequence encodes CASSPPESTDTQYF.

The chain's CDR3 is CASSLYRGLSNQPQHF. CDR3 nucleotide sequence: TGTGCCAGCAGTTTATACAGGGGGCTCAGCAATCAGCCCCAGCATTTT. The V call is TRBV28, the J call TRBJ1-5, with 9 bases that match TRBD1. V shed 1 base, J shed 1 base, and the junction held 2 bases outside the gene matches. CDR3 length: 16 residues. Germline V gives CDR1 MDHEN, CDR2 SYDVKM. The full variable domain, in which reference TRBV28 and TRBJ1-5 provide the parts outside the CDR3, is DVKVTQSSRYLVKRTGEKVFLECVQDMDHENMFWYRQDPGLGLRLIYFSYDVKMKEKGDIPEGYSVSREKKERFSLILESASTNQTSMYLCASSLYRGLSNQPQHFGDGTRLSIL.

This clone was found a few times. The gene calls are TRBV4-1 and TRBJ2-7; TRBD1 aligns across 7 bases. Trimming at V came to 2 bases and at J to 3 bases, leaving 7 bases not matched to a gene. In germline, CDR1 is MGHRA, CDR2 YSYEKL. This CDR3 has 15 amino acids. Here the CDR3 DNA reads TGCGCCAGCAGCCAACAACCGGGACAGATCTACGAGCAGTACTTC. Translating it yields CASSQQPGQIYEQYF.

The V call is TRBV7-2, the J call TRBJ1-2; no definite D call. The V and J ends lost 5 bases and 2 bases respectively, with 15 bases between them. Germline V lookup: CDR1 SGHTA, CDR2 FQGNSA. CDR3 length equals 15 residues. DNA for the CDR3: TGTGCCAGCAGCCCTACCCCCGGGTTCAACTATGGCTACACCTTC. This codes for CASSPTPGFNYGYTF.

This clone has only one observation. The genes are TRBV7-8 and TRBJ1-5; the match to TRBD1 covers 7 bases. The length of the CDR3 is 15 residues. The germline gives CDR1 SGHVS, CDR2 FQNEAQ. V lost 5 bases, J lost 1 base, and 5 bases stayed unmatched. The CDR3 DNA follows: TGTGCCAGCAGCCTTGACAGGGTGAGCAATCAGCCCCAGCATTTT. Amino acid sequence: CASSLDRVSNQPQHF.

The chain has TRBV5-1 and TRBJ2-4, with a weak D call TRBD1 (5 bases). V was pared by 0 bases and J by 7 bases, with 17 bases between. CDR1 and CDR2 from the germline V gene are SGHRS and YFSETQ. The CDR3 spans 16 residues. As DNA, the CDR3 is TGCGCCAGCAGCTTGGATCCTAGGGGCCTAAGTAACATTCAGTACTTC. It yields the protein CASSLDPRGLSNIQYF.

This chain links TRBV28 with TRBJ1-5; no definite D call. The CDR3 is 16 residues long. V gave up 0 bases and J gave up 5 bases, with 14 bases separating them. Per germline, CDR1 MDHEN and CDR2 SYDVKM. CDR3 amino acids: CASSLWPGPGDQPQHF. In DNA form, the CDR3 reads TGTGCCAGCAGTTTATGGCCAGGACCGGGAGATCAGCCCCAGCATTTT.

The V gene is TRBV21-1, the J gene TRBJ1-1. TRBV21-1 is listed as a pseudogene. The CDR3 is made up of 15 amino acids. Written as DNA, the CDR3 is TGTGCCAGCAGGTCCCCCCCCGGAGGGGACACTGAAGCTTTCTTT. Amino acids: CASRSPPGGDTEAFF.

The chain carries TRBV11-2 and TRBJ2-5; tentatively, D is TRBD2 (6 bases). CDR3 length equals 16 residues. Trimming took 2 bases from V and 5 from J, leaving 18 bases between them. The V gene's germline CDR1 is SGHAT and CDR2 FQNNGV. CDR3 region: CASSLRDSRGWETQYF. The CDR3 DNA is TGTGCCAGCAGCTTACGGGACTCACGGGGGTGGGAGACCCAGTACTTC.

This clone was counted a few times. V and J are TRBV4-2 and TRBJ2-3; 10 bases are shared with TRBD2. Germline V lookup: CDR1 LGHNA, CDR2 YNFKEQ. V shed 1 base, J shed 2 bases, and the junction held 6 bases outside the gene matches. The CDR3 is made up of 17 amino acids. CDR3 bases: TGTGCCAGCAGCCAAGGCCCCGGGACTAGCGACACAGATACGCAGTATTTT. Its translation: CASSQGPGTSDTDTQYF.

This rearrangement joins TRBV4-3 to TRBJ1-2; 9 positions match TRBD1. Germline V gene sequence: CDR1 LGHNA, CDR2 YSLEER. Trimming took 0 bases from V and 8 from J; bases not matched to a gene: 16. The CDR3 spans 18 residues. The CDR3 DNA sequence: TGCGCCAGCAGCCAAGAAACCGGGACAGGGTTTAAAGCAAACGGCTACACCTTC. This codes for CASSQETGTGFKANGYTF.

V is TRBV7-2 and J is TRBJ2-5; 10 bases map to TRBD1. Germline V gene data show CDR1 as SGHTA and CDR2 as FQGNSA. V trimming: 0 bases; J trimming: 4 bases; junction bases outside the gene matches: 2. This CDR3 has 15 residues. The CDR3 loop reads CASSLATGGVETQYF. The DNA for the CDR3 is TGTGCCAGCAGCTTAGCGACAGGGGGCGTAGAGACCCAGTACTTC.

The rearrangement uses TRBV28 and TRBJ1-1; D is possibly TRBD1 (5 bases). Per germline, CDR1 MDHEN and CDR2 SYDVKM. Trimming took 6 bases from V and 8 from J, leaving 22 bases between them. The CDR3 extends over 15 amino acids. CDR3 loop: CASSHLGVGFGEAFF. CDR3 nucleotide sequence: TGTGCCAGCAGCCACTTAGGGGTAGGGTTCGGGGAAGCTTTCTTT.

This clone showed up just a few times. The V gene is TRBV30, the J gene TRBJ2-5; the D is unclear. Germline CDR1 and CDR2: GTSNPN and SVGIG (reference sequence). V was cut by 2 bases and J by 5 bases, with 6 bases left in between. This CDR3 region has 11 residues. The CDR3 region is CAWSRAETQYF. The CDR3 DNA reads TGTGCCTGGAGTAGAGCGGAGACCCAGTACTTC. Together with reference TRBV30 and TRBJ2-5, the CDR3 gives the full variable domain: SQTIHQWPATLVQPVGSPLSLECTVEGTSNPNLYWYRQAAGRGLQLLFYSVGIGQISSEVPQNLSASRPQDRQFILSSKKLLLSDSGFYLCAWSRAETQYFGPGTRLLVL.

The chain couples TRBV6-5 to TRBJ2-1; 9 bases map to TRBD1. With V trimmed by 4 bases and J by 8 bases, 9 bases remained unmatched. The CDR3 sequence is 15 residues long. CDR1 is MNHEY, CDR2 SVGAGI, per germline. CDR3 DNA: TGTGCCAGCAGTTTGTCCGGACAGGGGACGTATGAGCAGTTCTTC. Translation gives CASSLSGQGTYEQFF.

This clone came up once. This rearrangement joins TRBV28 to TRBJ2-7, with D possibly being TRBD2 (7 bases). The CDR3 covers 14 residues. CDR1 is MDHEN and CDR2 is SYDVKM in the germline V gene. The V end lost 5 bases, the J end lost 5 bases, and 16 bases lay between the germline ends. The CDR3, as DNA: TGTGCCAGCAGTCCCGGGGGGCAACGAGACGAGCAGTACTTC. Residues: CASSPGGQRDEQYF.

Written as DNA, the CDR3 is TGTGCCAGCAGCTTAGTAGGAGGGCACTCACCCCTCCACTTT. This encodes CASSLVGGHSPLHF. V is TRBV7-9 and J is TRBJ1-6, with unresolved D. CDR1 SEHNR and CDR2 FQNEAQ come from the germline V gene (reference sequence). The CDR3 is 14 amino acids. Trimming stripped 1 base from V and 10 bases from J, with 11 bases between.

This chain joins TRBV7-2 and TRBJ1-5; tentatively, D is TRBD1 (5 bases). V lost 1 base and J 6 bases, leaving 10 bases between the germline ends. The V gene's germline CDR1 is SGHTA and CDR2 FQGNSA. The CDR3 is made up of 14 amino acids. The chain's CDR3 is CASSLVGGGQPQHF. CDR3 coding DNA: TGTGCCAGCAGCTTAGTGGGGGGTGGTCAGCCCCAGCATTTT. The whole variable domain, remainder taken from reference TRBV7-2 and TRBJ1-5, is GAGVSQSPSNKVTEKGKDVELRCDPISGHTALYWYRQSLGQGLEFLIYFQGNSAPDKSGLPSDRFSAERTGGSVSTLTIQRTQQEDSAVYLCASSLVGGGQPQHFGDGTRLSIL.

V is TRBV7-2 and J is TRBJ1-4; D is unresolved. This CDR3 comprises 14 residues. CDR1 SGHTA and CDR2 FQGNSA come from the germline V gene. Trimming took 1 base from V and 7 from J, leaving 10 bases between them. The CDR3 sequence: CASSLDPGSEKLFF. The CDR3 DNA sequence: TGTGCCAGCAGCTTAGACCCCGGTAGTGAAAAACTGTTTTTT.

V is TRBV4-3 and J is TRBJ1-2; possible D gene TRBD1, 6 bases. V lost 1 base to trimming and J lost 6 bases, with 12 bases between them. Germline values: CDR1 LGHNA, CDR2 YSLEER. The CDR3 consists of 14 residues. The CDR3 loop reads CASSQAPGDNGYTF. The DNA for the CDR3 is TGCGCCAGCAGCCAAGCACCAGGGGATAATGGCTACACCTTC.

The chain is built from TRBV30 and TRBJ1-6, with TRBD1 identical over 7 bases. CDR1 and CDR2 from the germline V gene are GTSNPN and SVGIG (reference sequence). The CDR3 runs 13 residues. V was clipped by 4 bases and J by 8 bases; unmatched bases: 5. This CDR3 is CAWTLQGDSPLHF. The DNA of the CDR3 is TGTGCCTGGACCCTTCAGGGGGATTCACCCCTCCACTTT.

This chain uses TRBV4-1 with TRBJ1-6; D may be TRBD1 (5 bases). Trimming took off 0 bases at V and 8 bases at J, with 20 bases between the two ends. Germline CDR1 is MGHRA and CDR2 is YSYEKL. The CDR3 runs 18 residues. CDR3 loop: CASSQEGGVGPMYSPLHF. In nucleotides, the CDR3 is TGCGCCAGCAGCCAAGAAGGAGGGGTGGGGCCTATGTATTCACCCCTCCACTTT.

The genes are TRBV7-2 and TRBJ1-2; 9 positions agree with TRBD1. This CDR3 is 15 amino acids long. Trimming took 4 bases from V and 4 from J; bases not matched to a gene: 7. Per the germline V gene, CDR1 is SGHTA and CDR2 is FQGNSA. Here the CDR3 reads CASSSQGARSYGYTF. CDR3 nucleotide sequence: TGTGCCAGCAGCTCACAGGGGGCGCGCAGCTATGGCTACACCTTC.

This clone was counted between two and nine times. V usage is TRBV7-9 and J usage is TRBJ1-1; 8 nucleotides line up with TRBD1. The junction had 6 bases not matched to a gene; V was cut back by 7 bases and J by 5 bases. Germline V gene sequence: CDR1 SEHNR, CDR2 FQNEAQ (reference sequence). CDR3 length: 13 amino acids. CDR3 loop: CASTSTGVTEAFF. The CDR3 DNA is TGTGCCAGCACCTCGACAGGGGTTACTGAAGCTTTCTTT.

This chain links TRBV7-2 with TRBJ1-2; maybe TRBD1 (6 bases). V gave up 5 bases and J gave up 7 bases, with 20 bases separating them. This CDR3 contains 15 residues. Per the germline V gene, CDR1 is SGHTA and CDR2 is FQGNSA. The CDR3 region is CASSPGQGRDSGYTF. The CDR3 DNA follows: TGTGCCAGCAGCCCAGGGCAGGGGCGCGATAGTGGCTACACCTTC.

In this sample, this clone turned up once. This chain connects TRBV5-1 to TRBJ2-7, with no clear D. The CDR3 totals 14 residues. Germline V lookup: CDR1 SGHRS, CDR2 YFSETQ. V was clipped by 0 bases and J by 7 bases, with 14 bases between them. CDR3 protein: CASSLGSGNVEQYF. CDR3 coding DNA: TGCGCCAGCAGCTTGGGCTCTGGCAACGTAGAGCAGTACTTC.

The chain joins TRBV2 to TRBJ1-6; D gene unclear. Germline values: CDR1 SNHLY, CDR2 FYNNEI. V lost 2 bases, J lost 10 bases, and 15 bases lay in between. The CDR3 is 15 amino acids. The CDR3 nucleotides are TGTGCCAGCAGTGAATTCGGCAGAACTAAATCACCCCTCCACTTT. This encodes CASSEFGRTKSPLHF.

The chain combines TRBV5-4 with TRBJ2-5, with 8 bases aligning to TRBD1. This CDR3 has 16 amino acids. Germline values: CDR1 SGHNT, CDR2 YYREEE (reference sequence). Trimming cost V 0 bases and J 2 bases; bases outside gene matches: 6. The CDR3 coding sequence is TGTGCCAGCAGCTTGGGAAAGGACAGGGTACAAGAGACCCAGTACTTC. It codes for CASSLGKDRVQETQYF.

The chain combines TRBV15 with TRBJ1-5; D gene unclear. Germline V gives CDR1 LNHNV, CDR2 YYDKDF (reference sequence). This CDR3 is 15 amino acids long. The V end lost 1 base, the J end lost 7 bases, and 14 bases lay between the germline ends. The CDR3: CATSRGYGEPQPQHF. CDR3 coding DNA: TGTGCCACCAGCAGAGGATACGGGGAGCCCCAGCCCCAGCATTTT.

The chain links TRBV28 to TRBJ1-2; TRBD1 matches 7 bases. V trimming: 2 bases; J trimming: 5 bases; junction bases outside the gene matches: 5. The CDR3 runs to 14 residues. Germline V lookup: CDR1 MDHEN, CDR2 SYDVKM. This chain's CDR3 is CASSLEGARYGYTF. The CDR3 nucleotides are TGTGCCAGCAGTTTAGAGGGGGCGCGGTATGGCTACACCTTC.